One sample yielded the 8 T cell receptor beta chains listed below, sequenced in a study of cytomegalovirus exposure and HLA in healthy donors. The PCR made use of 60 Vbeta and 13 Jbeta primers. Sequencing used immunoSEQ multiplex PCR; TCRdb keeps in-frame clones, though not all of them. In the table there are 90,000 or so clones, 70% to 85% of which are singletons. The sequenced sample was PBMCs. The origin of the receptors is a man aged 45 to 65 in good health and CMV-seronegative.

This chain uses TRBV7-6 with TRBJ2-7; TRBD1 matches at 9 bases. CDR1 and CDR2 (germline): SGHVS, FNYEAQ. The CDR3 loop spans 13 amino acids. With V trimmed by 4 bases and J by 5 bases, 3 bases remained unmatched. The CDR3 DNA is TGTGCCAGCAGCTCCCGGGACAGGGACGAGCAGTACTTC. Its translation: CASSSRDRDEQYF. Variable domain in full (rest from reference TRBV7-6 and TRBJ2-7): GAGVSQSPRYKVTKRGQDVALRCDPISGHVSLYWYRQALGQGPEFLTYFNYEAQQDKSGLPNDRFSAERPEGSISTLTIQRTEQRDSAMYRCASSSRDRDEQYFGPGTRLTVT.

The chain is built from TRBV2 and TRBJ1-1; 7 nucleotides agree with TRBD1. V trimming: 6 bases; J trimming: 3 bases; junction bases outside the gene matches: 7. Germline lookup yields CDR1 SNHLY and CDR2 FYNNEI. This CDR3 has 14 amino acids. The CDR3 DNA reads TGTGCCAGCAGAACAGGGGCCCGAGACACTGAAGCTTTCTTT. It is translated as CASRTGARDTEAFF.

This clone occurred once. The CDR3 here is CASSLPPGSPFF. Written as DNA, the CDR3 is TGCGCCAGCAGCTTGCCCCCGGGTTCGCCTTTCTTT. The chain joins TRBV5-1 to TRBJ1-1; D is uncertain. The germline V gene has CDR1 SGHRS and CDR2 YFSETQ. V was pared by 1 base and J by 12 bases, with 13 bases between. The CDR3 runs to 12 residues.

CDR3 coding DNA: TGCGCCAGCAGCCAAGATTGGATGGGGACTCCTCGCTACGAGCAGTACTTC. It translates to CASSQDWMGTPRYEQYF. This sequence joins TRBV4-1 and TRBJ2-7; D might be TRBD2 (6 bases). Trimming pared 0 bases from V and 3 bases from J, leaving 18 bases between. Germline-derived CDR1 and CDR2 are MGHRA and YSYEKL. The CDR3 runs 17 residues.

The chain couples TRBV5-6 to TRBJ1-1, with D perhaps matching TRBD1 (5 bases). V was shortened by 7 bases and J by 2 bases, with 18 bases between the two germline ends. This CDR3 has 15 amino acids. Germline values: CDR1 SGHDT, CDR2 YYEEEE. CDR3 nucleotides: TGTGCCAGCGCCTGGGGTGGGAGGGGTAACACTGAAGCTTTCTTT. It specifies CASAWGGRGNTEAFF.

The chain uses TRBV2 and TRBJ2-7; D might be TRBD2 (5 bases). Trimming removed 1 base from V and 5 bases from J, with 12 bases in between. The germline V gene encodes CDR1 SNHLY and CDR2 FYNNEI. There are 14 residues in the CDR3. In DNA, the CDR3 is TGTGCCAGCAGTGAAGAACTAGAACGGGACGAGCAGTACTTC. Its protein product is CASSEELERDEQYF.

The rearrangement uses TRBV4-1 and TRBJ1-1; D not resolved. This CDR3 contains 14 residues. Germline CDR1 MGHRA, CDR2 YSYEKL. V was trimmed by 1 base and J by 1 base, leaving 7 bases between them. The CDR3 spells CASSQGEGNTEAFF. CDR3 in DNA: TGCGCCAGCAGCCAAGGGGAGGGGAACACTGAAGCTTTCTTT.

In this sample, this clone turned up once. J is TRBJ2-7 and V is TRBV5-1; D might be TRBD2 (5 bases). V lost 2 bases and J 0 bases, leaving 12 bases between the germline ends. The CDR3 has 15 amino acids. CDR1 SGHRS and CDR2 YFSETQ come from the germline V gene. The DNA for the CDR3 is TGCGCCAGCAGCTTCCGAGCGGAGCGCTCCTACGAGCAGTACTTC. This translates into CASSFRAERSYEQYF.